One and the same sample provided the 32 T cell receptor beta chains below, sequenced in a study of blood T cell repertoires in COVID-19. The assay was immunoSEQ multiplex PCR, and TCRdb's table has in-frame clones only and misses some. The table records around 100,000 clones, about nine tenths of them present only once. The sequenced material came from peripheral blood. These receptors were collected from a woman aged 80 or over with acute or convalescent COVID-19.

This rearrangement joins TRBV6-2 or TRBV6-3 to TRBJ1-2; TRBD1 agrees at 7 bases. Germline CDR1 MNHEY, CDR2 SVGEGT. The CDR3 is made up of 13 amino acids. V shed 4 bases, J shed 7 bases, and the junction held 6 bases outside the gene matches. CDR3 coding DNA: TGTGCCAGCAGTTCCCAGGGGGTTAGTGGCTACACCTTC. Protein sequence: CASSSQGVSGYTF.

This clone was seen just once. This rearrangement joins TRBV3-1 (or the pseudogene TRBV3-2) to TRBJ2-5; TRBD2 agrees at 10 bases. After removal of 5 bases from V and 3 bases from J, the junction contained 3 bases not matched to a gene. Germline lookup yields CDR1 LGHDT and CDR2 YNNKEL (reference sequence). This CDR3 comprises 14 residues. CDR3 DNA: TGTGCCAGCAGCTATACTAGCGGGAAAGAGACCCAGTACTTC. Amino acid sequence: CASSYTSGKETQYF.

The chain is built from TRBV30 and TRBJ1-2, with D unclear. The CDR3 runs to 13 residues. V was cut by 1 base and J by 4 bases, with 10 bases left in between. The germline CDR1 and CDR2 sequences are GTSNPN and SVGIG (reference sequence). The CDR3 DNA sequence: TGTGCCTGGAGTGGGACGGACTTCTATGGCTACACCTTC. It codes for CAWSGTDFYGYTF.

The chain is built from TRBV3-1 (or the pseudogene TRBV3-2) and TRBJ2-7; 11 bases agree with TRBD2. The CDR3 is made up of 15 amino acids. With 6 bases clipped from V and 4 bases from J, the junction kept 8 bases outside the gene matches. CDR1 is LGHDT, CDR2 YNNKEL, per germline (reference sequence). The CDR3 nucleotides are TGTGCCAGCAGTCTATATAGCGGGAGGGTTTACGAGCAGTACTTC. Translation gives CASSLYSGRVYEQYF.

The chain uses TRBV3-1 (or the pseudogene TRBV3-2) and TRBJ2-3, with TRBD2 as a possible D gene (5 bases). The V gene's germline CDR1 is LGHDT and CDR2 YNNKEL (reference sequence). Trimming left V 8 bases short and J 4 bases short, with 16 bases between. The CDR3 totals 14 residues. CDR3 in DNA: TGTGCCAGCGCCCGAGGGAGAGAGTCAGATACGCAGTATTTT. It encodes CASARGRESDTQYF.

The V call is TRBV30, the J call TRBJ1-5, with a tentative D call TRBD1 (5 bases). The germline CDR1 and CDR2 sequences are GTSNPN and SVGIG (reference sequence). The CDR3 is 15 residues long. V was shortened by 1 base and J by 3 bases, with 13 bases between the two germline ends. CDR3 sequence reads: CAWSAPGGVNQPQHF. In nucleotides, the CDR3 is TGTGCCTGGAGTGCCCCCGGAGGGGTCAATCAGCCCCAGCATTTT.

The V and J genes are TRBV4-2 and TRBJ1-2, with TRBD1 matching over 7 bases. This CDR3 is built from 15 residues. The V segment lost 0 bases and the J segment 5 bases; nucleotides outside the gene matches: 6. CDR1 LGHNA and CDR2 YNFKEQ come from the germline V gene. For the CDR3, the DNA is TGTGCCAGCAGCCAAGAGGGGCGGGACAGATATGGCTACACCTTC. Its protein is CASSQEGRDRYGYTF.

The CDR3 reads CATSASGAPSHNEQFF. The CDR3 DNA reads TGTGCCACCAGTGCCTCAGGGGCGCCGAGTCACAATGAGCAGTTCTTC. The gene calls are TRBV24-1 and TRBJ2-1; tentatively, D is TRBD1 (6 bases). Germline assignment: CDR1 KGHDR and CDR2 SFDVKD. The CDR3 contains 16 residues. The V end was cut by 5 bases, the J end by 5 bases, with 18 bases between.

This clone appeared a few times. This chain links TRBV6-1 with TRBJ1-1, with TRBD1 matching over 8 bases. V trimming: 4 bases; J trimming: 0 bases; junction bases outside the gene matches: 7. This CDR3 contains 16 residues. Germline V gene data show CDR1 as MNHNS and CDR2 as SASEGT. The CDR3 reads CASSGTGSFMNTEAFF. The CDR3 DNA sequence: TGTGCCAGCAGTGGGACAGGGAGTTTCATGAACACTGAAGCTTTCTTT.

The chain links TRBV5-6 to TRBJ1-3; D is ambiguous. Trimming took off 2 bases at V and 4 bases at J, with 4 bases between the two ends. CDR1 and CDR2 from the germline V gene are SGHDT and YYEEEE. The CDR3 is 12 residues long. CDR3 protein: CASSFVGNTIYF. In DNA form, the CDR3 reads TGTGCCAGCAGCTTCGTCGGAAACACCATATATTTT. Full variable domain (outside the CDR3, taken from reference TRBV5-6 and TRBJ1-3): DAGVTQSPTHLIKTRGQQVTLRCSPKSGHDTVSWYQQALGQGPQFIFQYYEEEERQRGNFPDRFSGHQFPNYSSELNVNALLLGDSALYLCASSFVGNTIYFGEGSWLTVV.

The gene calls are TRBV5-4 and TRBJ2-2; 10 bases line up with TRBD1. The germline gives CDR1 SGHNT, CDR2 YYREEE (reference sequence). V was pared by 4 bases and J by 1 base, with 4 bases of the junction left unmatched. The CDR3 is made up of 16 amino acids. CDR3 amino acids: CASSRGQGLNTGELFF. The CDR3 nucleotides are TGTGCCAGCAGCCGGGGACAGGGGCTGAACACCGGGGAGCTGTTTTTT.

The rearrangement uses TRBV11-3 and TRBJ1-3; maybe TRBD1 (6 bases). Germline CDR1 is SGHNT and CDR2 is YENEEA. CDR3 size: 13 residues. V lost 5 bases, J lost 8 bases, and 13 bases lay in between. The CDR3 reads CASSPDRGDTIYF. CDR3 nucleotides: TGTGCCAGCAGCCCGGACAGAGGGGACACCATATATTTT.

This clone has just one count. The CDR3 DNA reads as TGTGCCAGCACCGAGGGACAGTATAATTCACCCCTCCACTTT. Translated, it gives CASTEGQYNSPLHF. The chain links TRBV2 to TRBJ1-6; 7 bases line up with TRBD1. The germline gives CDR1 SNHLY, CDR2 FYNNEI. With 7 bases clipped from V and 4 bases from J, the junction kept 4 bases outside the gene matches. This CDR3 spans 14 amino acids. Filled out from reference TRBV2 and TRBJ1-6, the complete variable domain reads EPEVTQTPSHQVTQMGQEVILRCVPISNHLYFYWYRQILGQKVEFLVSFYNNEISEKSEIFDDQFSVERPDGSNFTLKIRSTKLEDSAMYFCASTEGQYNSPLHFGNGTRLTVT.

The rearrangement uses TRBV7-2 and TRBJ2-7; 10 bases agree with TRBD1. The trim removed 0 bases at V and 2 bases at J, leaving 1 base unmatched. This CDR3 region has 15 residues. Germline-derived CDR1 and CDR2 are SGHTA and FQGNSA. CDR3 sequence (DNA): TGTGCCAGCAGCTTAGCGGGACAGGGGACCTACGAGCAGTACTTC. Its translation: CASSLAGQGTYEQYF.

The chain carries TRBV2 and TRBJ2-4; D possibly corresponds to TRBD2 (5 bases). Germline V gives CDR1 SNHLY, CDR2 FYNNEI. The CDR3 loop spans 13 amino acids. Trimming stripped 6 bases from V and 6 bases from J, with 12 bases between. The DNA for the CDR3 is TGTGCCAGCAGCGGGGAAGTTGGAAACATTCAGTACTTC. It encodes CASSGEVGNIQYF. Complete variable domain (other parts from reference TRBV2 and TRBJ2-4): EPEVTQTPSHQVTQMGQEVILRCVPISNHLYFYWYRQILGQKVEFLVSFYNNEISEKSEIFDDQFSVERPDGSNFTLKIRSTKLEDSAMYFCASSGEVGNIQYFGAGTRLSVL.

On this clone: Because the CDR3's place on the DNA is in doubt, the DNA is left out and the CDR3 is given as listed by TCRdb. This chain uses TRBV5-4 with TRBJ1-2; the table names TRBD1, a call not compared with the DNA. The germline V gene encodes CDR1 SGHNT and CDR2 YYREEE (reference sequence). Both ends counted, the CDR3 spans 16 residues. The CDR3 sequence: CASTFGPGQLDYGYTF.

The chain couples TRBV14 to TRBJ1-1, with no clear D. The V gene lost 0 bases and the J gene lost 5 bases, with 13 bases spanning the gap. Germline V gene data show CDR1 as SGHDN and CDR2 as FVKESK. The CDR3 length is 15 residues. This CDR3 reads CASSQDVGSWTEAFF. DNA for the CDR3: TGTGCCAGCAGCCAAGATGTGGGCAGTTGGACTGAAGCTTTCTTT.

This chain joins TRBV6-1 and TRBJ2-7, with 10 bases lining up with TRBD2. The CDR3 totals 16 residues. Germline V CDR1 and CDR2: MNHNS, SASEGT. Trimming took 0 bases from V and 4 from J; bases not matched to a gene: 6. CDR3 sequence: CASSEAGLAGVYEQYF. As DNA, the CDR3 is TGTGCCAGCAGTGAAGCCGGTCTAGCGGGAGTATACGAGCAGTACTTC.

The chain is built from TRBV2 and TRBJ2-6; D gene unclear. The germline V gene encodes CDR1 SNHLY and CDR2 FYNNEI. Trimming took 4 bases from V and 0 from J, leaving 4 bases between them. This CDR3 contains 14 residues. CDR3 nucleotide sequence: TGTGCCAGCAGTGTACTCTCTGGGGCCAACGTCCTGACTTTC. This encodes CASSVLSGANVLTF.

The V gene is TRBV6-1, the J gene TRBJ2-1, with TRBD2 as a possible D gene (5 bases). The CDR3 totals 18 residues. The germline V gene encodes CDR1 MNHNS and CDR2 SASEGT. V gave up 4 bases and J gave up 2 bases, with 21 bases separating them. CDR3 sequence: CASSGVRRGRSPYNEQFF. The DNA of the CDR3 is TGTGCCAGCAGTGGGGTACGGCGCGGGCGTTCCCCCTACAATGAGCAGTTCTTC.

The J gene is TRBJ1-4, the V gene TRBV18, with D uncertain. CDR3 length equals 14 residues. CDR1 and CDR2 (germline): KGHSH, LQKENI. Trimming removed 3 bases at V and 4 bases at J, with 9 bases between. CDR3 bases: TGTGCCAGCTCACCGAACGGTTTTAATGAAAAACTGTTTTTT. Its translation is CASSPNGFNEKLFF.

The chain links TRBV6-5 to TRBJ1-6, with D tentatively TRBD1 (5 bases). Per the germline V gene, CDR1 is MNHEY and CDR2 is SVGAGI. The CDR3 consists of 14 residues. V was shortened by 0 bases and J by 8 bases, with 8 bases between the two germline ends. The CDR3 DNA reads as TGTGCCAGCAGTTACTCTTCGGGGGATTCACCCCTCCACTTT. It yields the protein CASSYSSGDSPLHF.

CDR3 residues: CASSSGTDYGYTF. As DNA, the CDR3 is TGTGCCAGCAGCTCGGGGACAGACTATGGCTACACCTTC. The chain recombines TRBV7-6 with TRBJ1-2; 7 bases match TRBD1. V shed 4 bases and J 3 bases; nucleotides not matched to a gene: 2. The CDR3 totals 13 residues. Germline CDR1 is SGHVS and CDR2 is FNYEAQ.

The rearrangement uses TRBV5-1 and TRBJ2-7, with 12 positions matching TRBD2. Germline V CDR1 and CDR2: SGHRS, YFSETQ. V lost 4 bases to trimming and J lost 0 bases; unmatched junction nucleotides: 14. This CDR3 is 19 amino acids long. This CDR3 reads CASSGMTSGGSLSSYEQYF. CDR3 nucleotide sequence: TGCGCCAGCAGCGGGATGACTAGCGGGGGTTCTCTTAGCTCCTACGAGCAGTACTTC. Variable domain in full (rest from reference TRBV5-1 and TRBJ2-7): KAGVTQTPRYLIKTRGQQVTLSCSPISGHRSVSWYQQTPGQGLQFLFEYFSETQRNKGNFPGRFSGRQFSNSRSEMNVSTLELGDSALYLCASSGMTSGGSLSSYEQYFGPGTRLTVT.

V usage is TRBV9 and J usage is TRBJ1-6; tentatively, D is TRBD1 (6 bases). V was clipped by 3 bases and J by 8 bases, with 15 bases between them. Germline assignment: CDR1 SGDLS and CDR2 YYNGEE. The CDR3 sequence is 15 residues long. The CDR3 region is CASSGTVGSDSPLHF. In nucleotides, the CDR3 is TGTGCCAGCAGCGGGACAGTGGGAAGTGATTCACCCCTCCACTTT.

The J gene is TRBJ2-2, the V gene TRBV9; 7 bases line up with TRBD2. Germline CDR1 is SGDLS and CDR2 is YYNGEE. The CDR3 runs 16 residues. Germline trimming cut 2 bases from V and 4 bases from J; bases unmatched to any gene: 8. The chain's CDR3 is CASSVAAASGTGELFF. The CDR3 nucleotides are TGTGCCAGCAGCGTCGCCGCGGCTAGCGGCACCGGGGAGCTGTTTTTT.

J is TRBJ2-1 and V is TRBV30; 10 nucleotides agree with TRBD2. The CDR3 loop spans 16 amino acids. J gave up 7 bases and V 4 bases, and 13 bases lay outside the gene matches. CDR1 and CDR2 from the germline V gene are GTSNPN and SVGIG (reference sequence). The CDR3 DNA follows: TGTGCCTGGACCCCCCAGTGGTCTAGCGGGAGTAATGAGCAGTTCTTC. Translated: CAWTPQWSSGSNEQFF.

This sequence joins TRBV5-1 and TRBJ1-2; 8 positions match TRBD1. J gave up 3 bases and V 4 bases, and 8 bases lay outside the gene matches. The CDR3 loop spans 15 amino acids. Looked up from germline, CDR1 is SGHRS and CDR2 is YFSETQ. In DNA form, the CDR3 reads TGCGCCAGCAGCCTACAGGGGGGCGGTCACTATGGCTACACCTTC. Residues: CASSLQGGGHYGYTF.

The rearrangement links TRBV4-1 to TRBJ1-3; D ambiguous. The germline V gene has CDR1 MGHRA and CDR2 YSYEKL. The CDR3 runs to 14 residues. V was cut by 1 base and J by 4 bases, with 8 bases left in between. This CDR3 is CASSQAGNGNTIYF. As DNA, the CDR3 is TGCGCCAGCAGCCAAGCCGGGAACGGAAACACCATATATTTT.

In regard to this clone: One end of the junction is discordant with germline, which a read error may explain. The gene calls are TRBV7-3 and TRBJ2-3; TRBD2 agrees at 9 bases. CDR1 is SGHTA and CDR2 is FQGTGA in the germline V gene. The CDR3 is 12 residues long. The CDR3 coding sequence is TGTGCCAGCAGCTTAAGGGGGACTAGCTGGGATTTT. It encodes CASSLRGTSWDF.

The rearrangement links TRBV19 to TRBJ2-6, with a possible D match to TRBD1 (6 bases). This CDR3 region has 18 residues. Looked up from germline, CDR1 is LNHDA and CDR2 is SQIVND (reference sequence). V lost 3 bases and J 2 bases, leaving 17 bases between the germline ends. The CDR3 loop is CASSITGTLGAGANVLTF. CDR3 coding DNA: TGTGCCAGTAGTATTACAGGGACCCTGGGGGCTGGGGCCAACGTCCTGACTTTC.

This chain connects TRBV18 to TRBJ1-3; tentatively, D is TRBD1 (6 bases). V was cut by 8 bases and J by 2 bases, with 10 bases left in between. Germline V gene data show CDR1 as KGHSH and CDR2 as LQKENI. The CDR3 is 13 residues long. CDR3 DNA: TGTGCCAGCACCACAGGGACTGGAAACACCATATATTTT. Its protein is CASTTGTGNTIYF.